This TCR beta chain was sequenced for a study of cytomegalovirus exposure and HLA in healthy donors. With respect to this clone: Its antigen is unknown.

Findings and limits, study-wide: Subsequent analysis revealed that first-cohort TCR clusters tended to co-occur in the 120 or so validation repertoires.

The data were produced by immunoSEQ multiplex PCR, yet TCRdb's version contains in-frame clones alone and is incomplete. Seen here are 200,000 to 250,000 clones, about 83% observed once, and the top ten hold 2.6%. CDR1 is SGHVS and CDR2 is FQNEAQ in the germline V gene. J was trimmed by 3 bases and V by 5 bases; bases with no gene match: 10. The CDR3 is 15 amino acids. The sequence was collected from a man aged 18 to 30 in good health and CMV-seronegative. The specimen was PBMCs. This chain joins TRBV7-8 and TRBJ2-7; TRBD2 aligns across 7 bases. The CDR3 sequence: CASSGMGGGDYEQYF. DNA for the CDR3: TGTGCCAGCAGCGGCATGGGGGGAGGGGACTACGAGCAGTACTTC.